The 25 T cell receptor beta chains listed next were all sequenced from one sample in a study of T cell responses to AZD1222 COVID-19 vaccine. TCRdb keeps only in-frame clones here, not all; method: immunoSEQ multiplex PCR. Of 150,000 to 200,000 clones listed, approximately 91% are singletons. This material consisted of peripheral blood, taken on day 0 of AZD1222 vaccination. All receptors come from an adult in good health.

The chain carries TRBV3-1 (or the pseudogene TRBV3-2) and TRBJ2-2, with D possibly being TRBD1 (6 bases). CDR1 and CDR2 from the germline V gene are LGHDT and YNNKEL (reference sequence). The CDR3 is 14 amino acids. The germline V and J ends were trimmed by 5 bases and 10 bases, with 17 bases remaining between them. The CDR3 nucleotides read TGTGCCAGCAGCGGACAGTTCGTACGGTCGGAGCTGTTTTTT. It encodes CASSGQFVRSELFF.

The chain combines TRBV5-6 with TRBJ2-1, with TRBD1 matching over 7 bases. V shed 2 bases and J 5 bases; nucleotides not matched to a gene: 1. This CDR3 is built from 13 residues. Germline assignment: CDR1 SGHDT and CDR2 YYEEEE. Written as DNA, the CDR3 is TGTGCCAGCAGCTTAGGACAGGACAATGAGCAGTTCTTC. Amino acid sequence: CASSLGQDNEQFF.

The V and J genes are TRBV2 and TRBJ1-3, with D unresolved. CDR1 SNHLY and CDR2 FYNNEI come from the germline V gene. The V and J ends lost 5 bases and 0 bases respectively, with 11 bases between them. The CDR3 loop spans 15 amino acids. The CDR3 DNA sequence: TGTGCCAGCAGTCCCGACCGGGGCTCTGGAAACACCATATATTTT. Its protein product is CASSPDRGSGNTIYF.

The chain employs TRBV4-1 and TRBJ1-1, with D unresolved. There are 15 residues in the CDR3. Trimming took 2 bases from V and 4 from J, leaving 14 bases between them. Germline assignment: CDR1 MGHRA and CDR2 YSYEKL. CDR3 sequence (DNA): TGCGCCAGCAGCCAAAACGGGCGCCTGGGCACTGAAGCTTTCTTT. Translating gives CASSQNGRLGTEAFF.

This clone was seen once. The rearrangement links TRBV7-9 to TRBJ2-1, with D possibly matching TRBD2 (6 bases). The CDR3 extends over 14 amino acids. From germline, CDR1 is SEHNR and CDR2 FQNEAQ (reference sequence). V lost 5 bases and J lost 7, with 15 bases in between. The CDR3 loop reads CASSHASVGNEQFF. The CDR3 coding sequence is TGTGCCAGCAGCCATGCTAGCGTGGGAAATGAGCAGTTCTTC.

This clone was counted a single time. The chain recombines TRBV7-9 with TRBJ2-1, with TRBD2 matching over 9 bases. V was clipped by 0 bases and J by 5 bases; unmatched bases: 5. Germline V CDR1 and CDR2: SEHNR, FQNEAQ (reference sequence). The CDR3 totals 16 residues. CDR3 nucleotides: TGTGCCAGCAGCTTAGCCGCGGGGGGGCCGGACAATGAGCAGTTCTTC. Amino acids: CASSLAAGGPDNEQFF. The full variable domain, its missing parts supplied by reference TRBV7-9 and TRBJ2-1, is DTGVSQNPRHKITKRGQNVTFRCDPISEHNRLYWYRQTLGQGPEFLTYFQNEAQLEKSRLLSDRFSAERPKGSFSTLEIQRTEQGDSAMYLCASSLAAGGPDNEQFFGPGTRLTVL.

The chain joins TRBV7-9 to TRBJ1-5; TRBD1 agrees at 7 bases. The CDR3 extends over 17 amino acids. J gave up 0 bases and V 1 base, and 6 bases lay outside the gene matches. Looked up from germline, CDR1 is SEHNR and CDR2 is FQNEAQ (reference sequence). CDR3 sequence reads: CASSLVLQGSSNQPQHF. The DNA of the CDR3 is TGTGCCAGCAGCTTAGTGTTACAGGGGTCTAGCAATCAGCCCCAGCATTTT.

The chain has TRBV15 and TRBJ1-1; D might be TRBD1 (6 bases). The V gene's germline CDR1 is LNHNV and CDR2 YYDKDF (reference sequence). The germline V and J ends were trimmed by 0 bases and 4 bases, with 24 bases remaining between them. This CDR3 region has 19 residues. The DNA for the CDR3 is TGTGCCACCAGCAGAGATCCGAGCACAGGGTCCCGCCGCGGCACTGAAGCTTTCTTT. Amino acid sequence: CATSRDPSTGSRRGTEAFF.

The rearrangement uses TRBV7-3 and TRBJ2-3; 8 nucleotides agree with TRBD2. The germline gives CDR1 SGHTA, CDR2 FQGTGA. CDR3 size: 14 residues. J was trimmed by 5 bases and V by 5 bases; bases with no gene match: 6. CDR3 in amino acids: CASSAGLVGDTQYF. CDR3 DNA sequence: TGTGCCAGCAGCGCGGGACTAGTTGGAGATACGCAGTATTTT.

This rearrangement joins TRBV6-1 to TRBJ2-7; TRBD2 might be the D (6 bases). Germline V gene lookup returns CDR1 MNHNS and CDR2 SASEGT. The ends were cut back, 0 bases at V and 2 bases at J, with 20 bases in the middle. The CDR3 consists of 18 residues. The CDR3 sequence: CASSEASSGLAFPYEQYF. For the CDR3, the DNA is TGTGCCAGCAGTGAAGCGAGCTCCGGGCTAGCGTTTCCCTACGAGCAGTACTTC.

The chain couples TRBV28 to TRBJ1-5; 9 positions match TRBD1. The junction had 13 bases not matched to a gene; V was cut back by 10 bases and J by 6 bases. The length of the CDR3 is 15 residues. Germline CDR1 reads MDHEN; CDR2 reads SYDVKM. The CDR3 here is CATKPQGQGGQPQHF. In nucleotides, the CDR3 is TGTGCCACCAAACCTCAGGGACAGGGTGGTCAGCCCCAGCATTTT.

This chain links TRBV18 with TRBJ2-5, with TRBD2 matching 9 bases. Germline loops: CDR1 KGHSH, CDR2 LQKENI. The CDR3 length is 15 residues. V lost 5 bases, J lost 9 bases, and 13 bases stayed unmatched. CDR3 sequence (DNA): TGTGCCAGCTCAGCCTCCGGGACTAGCCAGCGGGCCCAGTACTTC. Encoded protein: CASSASGTSQRAQYF.

This clone has just one count. The chain uses TRBV19 and TRBJ2-7, with TRBD2 identical over 7 bases. The length of the CDR3 is 14 residues. V was pared by 5 bases and J by 0 bases, with 4 bases of the junction left unmatched. Germline-derived CDR1 and CDR2 are LNHDA and SQIVND (reference sequence). CDR3 sequence reads: CASSASGLSYEQYF. DNA of the CDR3: TGTGCCAGTAGTGCTAGCGGACTCTCCTACGAGCAGTACTTC.

The J gene is TRBJ2-7, the V gene TRBV7-2, with 9 bases that match TRBD1. After removal of 5 bases from V and 0 bases from J, the junction contained 8 bases not matched to a gene. From germline, CDR1 is SGHTA and CDR2 FQGNSA. CDR3 length: 16 amino acids. The CDR3 DNA is TGTGCCAGCAGCAGATCGACAGGGGGGAGCTCCTACGAGCAGTACTTC. This translates into CASSRSTGGSSYEQYF.

The gene calls are TRBV7-9 and TRBJ2-7; 9 bases line up with TRBD2. V was clipped by 6 bases and J by 3 bases; unmatched bases: 9. Germline CDR1 SEHNR, CDR2 FQNEAQ (reference sequence). The CDR3 consists of 15 residues. The CDR3: CASRESGGPLYEQYF. The CDR3 DNA sequence: TGTGCCAGCAGAGAGAGCGGGGGGCCCCTCTACGAGCAGTACTTC.

This chain connects TRBV11-2 to TRBJ2-7; D may match TRBD1 or TRBD2 (5 bases each). Trimming took off 3 bases at V and 6 bases at J, with 9 bases between the two ends. This CDR3 has 12 residues. Per germline, CDR1 SGHAT and CDR2 FQNNGV. CDR3: CASSFSGSEQYF. For the CDR3, the DNA is TGTGCCAGCAGCTTTTCAGGGAGCGAGCAGTACTTC.

This CDR3 reads CASSPTANNPGHKMETQYF. For the CDR3, the DNA is TGTGCCAGCTCACCCACCGCCAATAACCCGGGACATAAGATGGAGACCCAGTACTTC. V is TRBV18 and J is TRBJ2-5; maybe TRBD1 (6 bases). The germline V gene encodes CDR1 KGHSH and CDR2 LQKENI. V was clipped by 3 bases and J by 5 bases, with 28 bases between them. CDR3 length: 19 residues.

The chain employs TRBV11-2 and TRBJ2-7; D might be TRBD1 or TRBD2, each matching 5 bases. There are 17 residues in the CDR3. The V end lost 0 bases, the J end lost 0 bases, and 15 bases lay between the germline ends. Germline loops: CDR1 SGHAT, CDR2 FQNNGV. For the CDR3, the DNA is TGTGCCAGCAGCTTAGAAGGGACCTGGTCCGGCTCCTACGAGCAGTACTTC. It encodes CASSLEGTWSGSYEQYF.

The chain couples TRBV7-9 to TRBJ1-1; 10 bases align to TRBD1. The V gene end was trimmed by 5 bases and the J gene end by 1 base; junction bases not matched to a gene: 7. This CDR3 spans 16 amino acids. Germline lookup yields CDR1 SEHNR and CDR2 FQNEAQ (reference sequence). The CDR3 nucleotides read TGTGCCAGCAGCCTAAGGTGGACAGGGGGGAACACTGAAGCTTTCTTT. The encoded protein is CASSLRWTGGNTEAFF.

The chain employs TRBV18 and TRBJ2-6, with 7 positions matching TRBD1. Per germline, CDR1 KGHSH and CDR2 LQKENI. V gave up 4 bases and J gave up 2 bases; unmatched junction bases: 5. The length of the CDR3 is 16 residues. CDR3 nucleotide sequence: TGTGCCAGCTCACGAAACAGGGGAACTGGGGCCAACGTCCTGACTTTC. It encodes CASSRNRGTGANVLTF. The full variable domain, its missing parts supplied by reference TRBV18 and TRBJ2-6, is NAGVMQNPRHLVRRRGQEARLRCSPMKGHSHVYWYRQLPEEGLKFMVYLQKENIIDESGMPKERFSAEFPKEGPSILRIQQVVRGDSAAYFCASSRNRGTGANVLTFGAGSRLTVL.

The V gene is TRBV7-9, the J gene TRBJ2-1, with TRBD2 matching over 9 bases. The CDR3 has 17 residues. Looked up from germline, CDR1 is SEHNR and CDR2 is FQNEAQ (reference sequence). V was pared by 5 bases and J by 1 base, with 9 bases of the junction left unmatched. For the CDR3, the DNA is TGTGCCAGCAGCCCCGGTCTGGGACTAGCTTCCTACAATGAGCAGTTCTTC. Translated, it gives CASSPGLGLASYNEQFF.

The chain is built from TRBV23-1 and TRBJ1-2, with TRBD1 as a possible D gene (6 bases). TRBV23-1 is flagged as an ORF with uncertain function. V lost 0 bases to trimming and J lost 4 bases, with 6 bases between them. This CDR3 has 13 residues. Written as DNA, the CDR3 is TGCGCCAGCAGTCAATCAGGGGGCTATGGCTACACCTTC. It yields the protein CASSQSGGYGYTF.

V is TRBV9 and J is TRBJ2-7; no reliable D call. The germline CDR1 and CDR2 sequences are SGDLS and YYNGEE. CDR3 length: 14 amino acids. With 3 bases removed from V and 2 bases from J, the gap between germline ends came to 12 bases. The CDR3 nucleotides are TGTGCCAGCAGCGACGACACCTATCCCTACGAGCAGTACTTC. Translated: CASSDDTYPYEQYF.

This rearrangement joins TRBV3-1 (or the pseudogene TRBV3-2) to TRBJ2-3; D may be TRBD1 (6 bases). V lost 6 bases to trimming and J lost 5 bases, with 9 bases between them. The CDR3 is 12 residues long. Germline CDR1 is LGHDT and CDR2 is YNNKEL (reference sequence). CDR3: CASRGGGDTQYF. The CDR3, as DNA: TGTGCCAGCAGAGGGGGTGGAGATACGCAGTATTTT.

This chain joins TRBV11-1 and TRBJ2-1; D may be TRBD2 (6 bases). This CDR3 has 16 amino acids. The germline gives CDR1 SGHAT, CDR2 FQDESV (reference sequence). The V gene lost 3 bases and the J gene lost 7 bases, with 19 bases spanning the gap. CDR3 sequence reads: CASSFWGGRALNEQFF. As DNA, the CDR3 is TGTGCCAGCAGCTTTTGGGGAGGAAGGGCCCTGAATGAGCAGTTCTTC.